The 17 T cell receptor beta chains below all came from one sample that was sequenced in a study of molecular identifiers for immune sequencing clone quantification. TCRdb itself ran the PCR reads through MiXCR, one entry per CDR3 protein. The repertoire holds approximately 500,000 distinct CDR3 sequences, with around 23% as singletons. The material sequenced was naive CD8+ T cells from blood, with Jurkat cell RNA spiked in. As for subset: FACS-sorted CD8+CD4-CCR7+CD45RA+ naive T cells. Every receptor here comes from a human donor in good health. Some libraries in this study had Jurkat cell RNA spiked in.

Remarks on this clonotype: A junction end diverges from the germline sequence, so it may reflect a read error. The chain recombines TRBV19 with TRBJ1-2; the D is unclear. Germline CDR1 LNHDA, CDR2 SQIVND (reference sequence). The CDR3 is 16 residues long. The CDR3 DNA is TGTGCCAGTAGTATAAGGAAAACGGACCCTAACTATGGCAACACCTTC. Protein product: CASSIRKTDPNYGNTF.

As to this clonotype: The junction does not match germline at one end; this may be a read error. CDR3 region: CASSTDSISYNEQSF. DNA for the CDR3: TGTGCCAGCAGCACGGACTCGATCTCCTACAATGAGCAGTCCTTC. The V call is TRBV7-9, the J call TRBJ2-1; possibly TRBD2 for D (5 bases). This CDR3 comprises 15 residues. Germline values: CDR1 SEHNR, CDR2 FQNEAQ (reference sequence).

This clonotype was seen a few times. This chain uses TRBV27 with TRBJ2-1, with 7 bases aligning to TRBD2. CDR3 length equals 16 residues. V was pared by 6 bases and J by 6 bases, with 14 bases of the junction left unmatched. Germline V gene lookup returns CDR1 MNHEY and CDR2 SMNVEV (reference sequence). The DNA for the CDR3 is TGTGCCAGCAGACTTAGCGGAAATAAGCGGGGCAATGAGCAGTTCTTC. Translated: CASRLSGNKRGNEQFF.

This clonotype was found a few times. The rearrangement uses TRBV19 and TRBJ2-2; 12 bases match TRBD2. The CDR3 is 15 residues long. Germline CDR1 and CDR2: LNHDA and SQIVND (reference sequence). The V and J ends lost 7 bases and 6 bases, in that order; junction bases with no gene match: 6. This CDR3 is CASIASGRAAGELFF. CDR3 coding DNA: TGTGCCAGTATTGCTAGCGGGAGGGCCGCCGGGGAGCTGTTTTTT. The full variable domain, in which reference TRBV19 and TRBJ2-2 provide the parts outside the CDR3, is DGGITQSPKYLFRKEGQNVTLSCEQNLNHDAMYWYRQDPGQGLRLIYYSQIVNDFQKGDIAEGYSVSREKKESFPLTVTSAQKNPTAFYLCASIASGRAAGELFFGEGSRLTVL.

At least ten counts were recorded for this clonotype. An end of the junction differs from the germline gene, which may be a read error. This chain joins TRBV12-3 or TRBV12-4 and TRBJ2-3; D is undetermined. The CDR3 has 16 amino acids. DNA of the CDR3: TGTGCCAGCAGCCACACACATGGGGAAATCACATATACGCAGTATTTT. Its protein product is CASSHTHGEITYTQYF.

This clonotype has ten or more counts. The chain uses TRBV29-1 and TRBJ1-4; TRBD1 might be the D (5 bases). Germline CDR1 and CDR2: SQVTM and ANQGSEA. Trimming took 5 bases from V and 0 from J, leaving 13 bases between them. This CDR3 region has 15 residues. The CDR3: CSVSDRFATNEKLFF. CDR3 bases: TGCAGCGTTAGCGACAGATTCGCAACTAATGAAAAACTGTTTTTT.

This clonotype was counted ten times or more. The chain is built from TRBV24-1 and TRBJ2-3; 8 bases are shared with TRBD1. This CDR3 is built from 16 residues. CDR1 is KGHDR, CDR2 SFDVKD, per germline. Trimming at V came to 1 base and at J to 6 bases, leaving 8 bases not matched to a gene. This chain's CDR3 is CATSDFFQGAGDTQYF. CDR3 nucleotide sequence: TGTGCCACCAGTGATTTCTTCCAGGGGGCCGGGGATACGCAGTATTTT.

V and J are TRBV11-2 and TRBJ1-4; D is unclear. From germline, CDR1 is SGHAT and CDR2 FQNNGV. The CDR3 totals 15 residues. Trimming removed 4 bases from V and 4 bases from J, with 13 bases in between. In nucleotides, the CDR3 is TGTGCCAGCAGCTCGAAGGAGGGATATAATGAAAAACTGTTTTTT. It is translated as CASSSKEGYNEKLFF.

This chain joins TRBV7-2 and TRBJ2-3; 12 nucleotides align to TRBD2. The CDR3 loop spans 15 amino acids. CDR1 SGHTA and CDR2 FQGNSA come from the germline V gene. V was clipped by 5 bases and J by 4 bases; unmatched bases: 4. DNA of the CDR3: TGTGCCAGCAGCCCGCCTAGCGGGGGGGCAGATACGCAGTATTTT. Translated: CASSPPSGGADTQYF.

The rearrangement uses TRBV30 and TRBJ1-4; D remains ambiguous. Germline CDR1 reads GTSNPN; CDR2 reads SVGIG (reference sequence). The CDR3 covers 14 residues. Trimming took 0 bases from V and 0 from J, leaving 5 bases between them. In nucleotides, the CDR3 is TGTGCCTGGAGTGTAGGCTCAACTAATGAAAAACTGTTTTTT. This sequence encodes CAWSVGSTNEKLFF.

Remarks on this clonotype: This may stem from a read error, because a much larger clone lies one nucleotide away. The chain is built from TRBV5-4 and TRBJ1-3, with D unresolved. This CDR3 has 14 amino acids. Germline assignment: CDR1 SGHNT and CDR2 YYREEE (reference sequence). V gave up 0 bases and J gave up 2 bases, with 6 bases separating them. CDR3 DNA sequence: TGTGCCAGCAGCTTGGATTCCACTGGAAACACCATATATTTT. This gives the protein CASSLDSTGNTIYF.

This clonotype was counted only a few times. The chain uses TRBV20-1 and TRBJ2-5, with D possibly being TRBD1 (5 bases). This CDR3 is 15 amino acids long. Germline-derived CDR1 and CDR2 are DFQATT and SNEGSKA (reference sequence). Trimming stripped 0 bases from V and 3 bases from J, with 14 bases between. In DNA form, the CDR3 reads TGCAGTGCTAGAGAATACCGGACACAGGAAGAGACCCAGTACTTC. The encoded protein is CSAREYRTQEETQYF.

This clonotype was counted a few times. This chain joins TRBV27 and TRBJ2-3; 16 bases fit TRBD2. Germline CDR1 and CDR2: MNHEY and SMNVEV (reference sequence). J lost 5 bases, V lost 6 bases, and 5 bases had no gene match. The CDR3 is 16 residues long. The chain's CDR3 is CASSTGTSGGGDTQYF. The CDR3 DNA reads as TGTGCCAGCAGCACCGGGACTAGCGGGGGGGGAGATACGCAGTATTTT.

Many counts were recorded for this clonotype. The V call is TRBV14, the J call TRBJ1-4; D unresolved. Germline V gives CDR1 SGHDN, CDR2 FVKESK. Between the trimmed V and J ends, which lost 1 base and 1 base, there was a span of 13 bases. There are 17 residues in the CDR3. CDR3 in amino acids: CASSQGPVVVTNEKLFF. The CDR3 nucleotides are TGTGCCAGCAGCCAAGGGCCAGTGGTTGTAACTAATGAAAAACTGTTTTTT.

This clonotype was seen only a few times. The CDR3 reads CSARETGNYEQYF. CDR3 bases: TGCAGTGCTAGAGAGACAGGGAACTACGAGCAGTACTTC. The chain links TRBV20-1 to TRBJ2-7; 7 bases agree with TRBD1. The CDR3 is made up of 13 amino acids. Germline CDR1 and CDR2: DFQATT and SNEGSKA (reference sequence). V was clipped by 0 bases and J by 3 bases; unmatched bases: 2.

This clonotype was seen at least ten times. The V call is TRBV7-9, the J call TRBJ2-5; TRBD1 matches at 7 bases. The germline V gene has CDR1 SEHNR and CDR2 FQNEAQ (reference sequence). V lost 4 bases to trimming and J lost 1 base; unmatched junction nucleotides: 0. The CDR3 is made up of 13 amino acids. CDR3 DNA: TGTGCCAGCAGCTGGGACAGCCAAGAGACCCAGTACTTC. Amino acids: CASSWDSQETQYF.

The V call is TRBV19, the J call TRBJ1-1; D is ambiguous. Trimming removed 5 bases from V and 1 base from J, with 11 bases in between. Per the germline V gene, CDR1 is LNHDA and CDR2 is SQIVND (reference sequence). The CDR3 is 14 residues long. DNA of the CDR3: TGTGCCAGTAGTCCGAGCGTTTGGAACACTGAAGCTTTCTTT. It specifies CASSPSVWNTEAFF. Combining the CDR3 with reference TRBV19 and TRBJ1-1 gives the whole variable domain DGGITQSPKYLFRKEGQNVTLSCEQNLNHDAMYWYRQDPGQGLRLIYYSQIVNDFQKGDIAEGYSVSREKKESFPLTVTSAQKNPTAFYLCASSPSVWNTEAFFGQGTRLTVV.